Below, 31 T cell receptor beta chains from the same sample are listed, as sequenced in a study of control samples from healthy donors and cancer patients. Here immunoSEQ multiplex PCR was the method, and the copy in TCRdb shows in-frame clones only, minus some. This table has roughly 200,000 clones, around 94% appearing once. Source material: blood. These receptors came from a man over 45 in good health.

The chain couples TRBV3-1 (or the pseudogene TRBV3-2) to TRBJ1-3; 9 bases are shared with TRBD1. Germline-derived CDR1 and CDR2 are LGHDT and YNNKEL (reference sequence). CDR3 length equals 15 residues. Losses at the gene ends were 6 bases for V and 5 bases for J; bases not matched to a gene: 8. Written as DNA, the CDR3 is TGTGCCAGCAGTCTCCGACAGGGGGAAAGAAACACCATATATTTT. As protein: CASSLRQGERNTIYF.

The J gene is TRBJ2-3, the V gene TRBV27; 10 bases agree with TRBD1. The CDR3 consists of 15 residues. The germline V gene encodes CDR1 MNHEY and CDR2 SMNVEV (reference sequence). V lost 4 bases to trimming and J lost 10 bases; unmatched junction nucleotides: 11. CDR3 sequence reads: CASSSRDRGPPAQYF. As DNA, the CDR3 is TGTGCCAGCAGTTCCAGGGACAGGGGACCCCCTGCGCAGTATTTT.

V gene TRBV7-2 combines with J gene TRBJ1-1, with D hard to call. This CDR3 contains 14 residues. CDR1 SGHTA and CDR2 FQGNSA come from the germline V gene. Trimming took off 4 bases at V and 0 bases at J, with 9 bases between the two ends. The CDR3 DNA reads as TGTGCCAGCAGCTCCCCGAACCTGAACACTGAAGCTTTCTTT. Amino acid sequence: CASSSPNLNTEAFF.

This clone has just one count. V usage is TRBV7-2 and J usage is TRBJ1-1; D ambiguous. The CDR3 has 16 residues. Germline V gene lookup returns CDR1 SGHTA and CDR2 FQGNSA. Deletions cut 5 bases from V and 3 bases from J, with 19 bases between. The CDR3 coding sequence is TGTGCCAGCAGCGTAAACGCATGGGCGGATTACACTGAAGCTTTCTTT. As protein: CASSVNAWADYTEAFF.

The chain is built from TRBV14 and TRBJ1-2; no clear D. Trimming cost V 0 bases and J 8 bases, with 7 bases left between them. From germline, CDR1 is SGHDN and CDR2 FVKESK. The CDR3 spans 12 residues. The CDR3 nucleotides are TGTGCCAGCAGCCAAGATCGAGAAGGCTACACCTTC. Its translation is CASSQDREGYTF.

This CDR3 is CASSESPLAGITDTQYF. DNA of the CDR3: TGCGCCAGCAGTGAGTCACCGCTAGCGGGGATCACAGATACGCAGTATTTT. The chain uses TRBV10-2 and TRBJ2-3; 9 positions agree with TRBD2. Germline-derived CDR1 and CDR2 are WSHSY and SAAADI. V was clipped by 0 bases and J by 2 bases; unmatched bases: 6. The CDR3 consists of 17 residues.

In this sample, this clone turned up a few times. The V call is TRBV3-1 (or the pseudogene TRBV3-2), the J call TRBJ2-1, with 14 bases matching TRBD2. Looked up from germline, CDR1 is LGHDT and CDR2 is YNNKEL (reference sequence). The CDR3 extends over 19 amino acids. V was pared by 4 bases and J by 0 bases, with 8 bases of the junction left unmatched. CDR3 DNA: TGTGCCAGCAGCCGGGGACTAGCGGGGGTCGCCAGCTCCTACAATGAGCAGTTCTTC. Its protein product is CASSRGLAGVASSYNEQFF.

The chain employs TRBV7-2 and TRBJ1-5; D is undetermined. CDR1 SGHTA and CDR2 FQGNSA come from the germline V gene. V shed 1 base and J shed 9 bases, with 16 bases lying between them. The CDR3 has 15 residues. The CDR3 is CASSLDRPNLGPQHF. CDR3 in DNA: TGTGCCAGCAGCTTAGACAGACCTAACTTGGGGCCCCAGCATTTT.

This chain joins TRBV12-3 or TRBV12-4 and TRBJ2-3; TRBD1 matches at 7 bases. The CDR3 totals 13 residues. J lost 4 bases, V lost 5 bases, and 3 bases had no gene match. The chain's CDR3 is CASSHRGADTQYF. The CDR3 bases are TGTGCCAGCAGTCACAGGGGTGCAGATACGCAGTATTTT.

The chain has TRBV24-1 and TRBJ1-1; D may be TRBD1 (5 bases). CDR1 is KGHDR, CDR2 SFDVKD, per germline. This CDR3 has 14 amino acids. The ends were cut back, 9 bases at V and 5 bases at J, with 18 bases in the middle. The CDR3 DNA is TGTGCCACCCGGGAAGGAGAGGGGAAAACTGAAGCTTTCTTT. It encodes CATREGEGKTEAFF.

The chain combines TRBV3-1 (or the pseudogene TRBV3-2) with TRBJ1-2, with no clear D. The CDR3 is 15 residues long. CDR1 is LGHDT and CDR2 is YNNKEL in the germline V gene (reference sequence). V shed 1 base and J shed 4 bases, with 13 bases lying between them. CDR3 sequence (DNA): TGTGCCAGCAGCCAAGTCCTTGGCCACGGCTATGGCTACACCTTC. Its protein is CASSQVLGHGYGYTF.

This chain joins TRBV4-1 and TRBJ2-2; D is perhaps TRBD1 or TRBD2 (6 bases each). Germline V gene sequence: CDR1 MGHRA, CDR2 YSYEKL. The CDR3 has 16 residues. V was cut by 0 bases and J by 7 bases, with 15 bases left in between. CDR3 DNA sequence: TGCGCCAGCAGCCAAGATGGTGGGGGGCGGGGCGGGGAGCTGTTTTTT. Translating gives CASSQDGGGRGGELFF.

J is TRBJ1-5 and V is TRBV24-1; 10 bases match TRBD1. This CDR3 has 15 amino acids. Germline CDR1 KGHDR, CDR2 SFDVKD. J lost 6 bases, V lost 4 bases, and 5 bases had no gene match. The CDR3 region has the DNA TGTGCCACCAGTGACCCTGGGACAGGGGTTCAGCCCCAGCATTTT. This codes for CATSDPGTGVQPQHF.

The genes are TRBV14 and TRBJ2-5; TRBD1 might be the D (7 bases). The length of the CDR3 is 16 residues. Germline values: CDR1 SGHDN, CDR2 FVKESK. V was cut by 4 bases and J by 4 bases, with 19 bases left in between. CDR3 sequence: CASSPQGGQVRETQYF. CDR3 coding DNA: TGTGCCAGCAGCCCCCAGGGGGGTCAAGTTAGAGAGACCCAGTACTTC. Using reference TRBV14 and TRBJ2-5 for the parts outside the CDR3, the full variable domain is EAGVTQFPSHSVIEKGQTVTLRCDPISGHDNLYWYRRVMGKEIKFLLHFVKESKQDESGMPNNRFLAERTGGTYSTLKVQPAELEDSGVYFCASSPQGGQVRETQYFGPGTRLLVL.

V usage is TRBV6-5 and J usage is TRBJ1-1; D unresolved. Germline loops: CDR1 MNHEY, CDR2 SVGAGI. This CDR3 has 13 residues. Trimming took off 0 bases at V and 5 bases at J, with 7 bases between the two ends. The CDR3 loop reads CASSYSERTEAFF. The CDR3 DNA is TGTGCCAGCAGTTACTCGGAGCGGACTGAAGCTTTCTTT.

V and J are TRBV18 and TRBJ2-5; 10 bases fit TRBD2. The germline V gene encodes CDR1 KGHSH and CDR2 LQKENI. V lost 2 bases and J lost 3; bases outside the gene matches: 3. This CDR3 contains 15 residues. The CDR3 sequence is CASSPYSGGEETQYF. CDR3 DNA sequence: TGTGCCAGCTCACCATACAGCGGGGGGGAAGAGACCCAGTACTTC.

The rearrangement uses TRBV19 and TRBJ2-3; 7 nucleotides align to TRBD2. This CDR3 has 16 residues. Looked up from germline, CDR1 is LNHDA and CDR2 is SQIVND (reference sequence). Losses at the gene ends were 5 bases for V and 4 bases for J; bases not matched to a gene: 12. CDR3 nucleotide sequence: TGTGCCAGTAGTCCCCGGACTAGGGTTAGCGCAGATACGCAGTATTTT. Translating it yields CASSPRTRVSADTQYF. Together with reference TRBV19 and TRBJ2-3, the CDR3 gives the full variable domain: DGGITQSPKYLFRKEGQNVTLSCEQNLNHDAMYWYRQDPGQGLRLIYYSQIVNDFQKGDIAEGYSVSREKKESFPLTVTSAQKNPTAFYLCASSPRTRVSADTQYFGPGTRLTVL.

The genes are TRBV6-5 and TRBJ2-7; D call uncertain. CDR3 length: 16 residues. The germline CDR1 and CDR2 sequences are MNHEY and SVGAGI. With 0 bases removed from V and 4 bases from J, the gap between germline ends came to 16 bases. DNA of the CDR3: TGTGCCAGCAGTTACTCCCCCGCCGACCCACTTTACGAGCAGTACTTC. Translation: CASSYSPADPLYEQYF.

This chain joins TRBV9 and TRBJ1-6, with a tentative D call TRBD1 (5 bases). CDR3 length: 14 residues. The V gene's germline CDR1 is SGDLS and CDR2 YYNGEE. V dropped 0 bases and J dropped 7 bases, with 8 bases sitting between them. The DNA for the CDR3 is TGTGCCAGCAGCGTAGTTGGGGCAAATTCACCCCTCCACTTT. Translating it yields CASSVVGANSPLHF.

J is TRBJ2-7 and V is TRBV9; D not certain. This CDR3 is built from 15 residues. Germline assignment: CDR1 SGDLS and CDR2 YYNGEE. V was pared by 4 bases and J by 0 bases, with 14 bases between. The CDR3 loop is CASSLSPFSSYEQYF. The CDR3 nucleotides read TGTGCCAGCAGCCTCTCCCCCTTCAGCTCCTACGAGCAGTACTTC.

J is TRBJ2-7 and V is TRBV29-1; 14 nucleotides agree with TRBD2. The CDR3 has 15 amino acids. V shed 6 bases and J 2 bases; nucleotides not matched to a gene: 6. CDR1 and CDR2 (germline): SQVTM, ANQGSEA. The CDR3, as DNA: TGCAGCGTCGGACTAGCGGGGGGCCGGACCTACGAGCAGTACTTC. Translated: CSVGLAGGRTYEQYF.

The V call is TRBV5-6, the J call TRBJ1-3; 9 nucleotides align to TRBD1. The CDR3 has 14 residues. V dropped 2 bases and J dropped 8; count of bases not matched to a gene: 5. Germline loops: CDR1 SGHDT, CDR2 YYEEEE. CDR3 DNA: TGTGCCAGCAGCTTCGGGACAGGGTTAGACACCATATATTTT. Translating gives CASSFGTGLDTIYF. The full variable domain, with the rest looked up from reference TRBV5-6 and TRBJ1-3, is DAGVTQSPTHLIKTRGQQVTLRCSPKSGHDTVSWYQQALGQGPQFIFQYYEEEERQRGNFPDRFSGHQFPNYSSELNVNALLLGDSALYLCASSFGTGLDTIYFGEGSWLTVV.

In this sample, this clone turned up once. V usage is TRBV7-9 and J usage is TRBJ1-1, with D hard to call. Germline values: CDR1 SEHNR, CDR2 FQNEAQ (reference sequence). This CDR3 is built from 14 residues. V lost 2 bases to trimming and J lost 0 bases, with 7 bases between them. CDR3 residues: CASSLKGMNTEAFF. CDR3 in DNA: TGTGCCAGCAGCTTAAAGGGCATGAACACTGAAGCTTTCTTT.

This sequence joins TRBV9 and TRBJ2-7; possibly TRBD2 for D (6 bases). The CDR3 sequence is 14 residues long. Between the trimmed V and J ends, which lost 2 bases and 6 bases, there was a span of 15 bases. Germline lookup yields CDR1 SGDLS and CDR2 YYNGEE. CDR3 in amino acids: CASSVGTGRGEQYF. In nucleotides, the CDR3 is TGTGCCAGCAGCGTTGGGACGGGGCGGGGCGAGCAGTACTTC.

The rearrangement joins TRBV7-9 to TRBJ2-7; D may be TRBD2 (5 bases). Germline loops: CDR1 SEHNR, CDR2 FQNEAQ (reference sequence). The CDR3 spans 13 residues. V was clipped by 6 bases and J by 2 bases, with 11 bases between them. CDR3 coding DNA: TGTGCCAGCAGTCCTCCCGGGACCTACGAGCAGTACGTC. This gives the protein CASSPPGTYEQYV.

This sequence joins TRBV7-9 and TRBJ1-4; perhaps TRBD1 as D (6 bases). Trimming left V 4 bases short and J 10 bases short, with 19 bases between. The CDR3 is 15 amino acids. Germline CDR1 SEHNR, CDR2 FQNEAQ (reference sequence). The CDR3 is CASSYGQPQGGKLFF. CDR3 sequence (DNA): TGTGCCAGCAGCTACGGACAGCCCCAGGGTGGAAAACTGTTTTTT.

V usage is TRBV5-6 and J usage is TRBJ2-2; the match to TRBD1 covers 7 bases. V trimming: 0 bases; J trimming: 0 bases; junction bases outside the gene matches: 5. Germline CDR1 SGHDT, CDR2 YYEEEE. The CDR3 has 17 residues. In DNA, the CDR3 is TGTGCCAGCAGCTTGGCCAAGGGGGCCTCGAACACCGGGGAGCTGTTTTTT. Translation: CASSLAKGASNTGELFF.

The genes are TRBV18 and TRBJ2-2; TRBD1 matches 11 bases. The germline V gene has CDR1 KGHSH and CDR2 LQKENI. The CDR3 sequence is 15 residues long. The V segment lost 3 bases and the J segment 7 bases; nucleotides outside the gene matches: 4. CDR3 DNA sequence: TGTGCCAGCTCACCCGGACAGGGGGCTGGCGGGGAGCTGTTTTTT. It translates to CASSPGQGAGGELFF.

The rearrangement uses TRBV5-1 and TRBJ2-5, with 8 bases matching TRBD2. V lost 2 bases and J lost 3; bases outside the gene matches: 3. Germline V lookup: CDR1 SGHRS, CDR2 YFSETQ. The length of the CDR3 is 14 residues. CDR3 sequence (DNA): TGCGCCAGCAGCTTTGTTAGCGGGGAAGAGACCCAGTACTTC. The encoded protein is CASSFVSGEETQYF.

The chain carries TRBV9 and TRBJ1-3, with TRBD1 identical over 7 bases. J gave up 2 bases and V 4 bases, and 6 bases lay outside the gene matches. Germline V gene data show CDR1 as SGDLS and CDR2 as YYNGEE. The CDR3 has 15 amino acids. CDR3 loop: CASSPGTDAGNTIYF. CDR3 in DNA: TGTGCCAGCAGCCCCGGGACAGACGCTGGAAACACCATATATTTT.

This rearrangement joins TRBV10-1 to TRBJ1-1; the D is unclear. The CDR3 covers 13 residues. Per the germline V gene, CDR1 is WNHNN and CDR2 is SYGVQD (reference sequence). The ends were cut back, 0 bases at V and 6 bases at J, with 8 bases in the middle. CDR3 sequence (DNA): TGCGCCAGCAGTGAGTCGATTTGGGCTGAAGCTTTCTTT. Translation: CASSESIWAEAFF.